What follows are 29 T cell receptor beta chains derived from one specimen sequenced in a study of CD8+ T cells in alopecia areata. In each case, RNA was isolated and then reverse transcribed into cDNA as the sequencing template. Produced via immunoSEQ multiplex PCR; TCRdb's table is partial and in-frame only. This sample carries under 75,000 clones, around half of them seen once, and the ten largest clones take 17%. The material was CD8+ T cells sorted from blood, obtained at week 0. These receptors were taken from a human donor with alopecia areata.

This rearrangement joins TRBV29-1 to TRBJ2-7; the D is unclear. The CDR3 spans 11 residues. In germline, CDR1 is SQVTM, CDR2 ANQGSEA. With 7 bases removed from V and 6 bases from J, the gap between germline ends came to 13 bases. The chain's CDR3 is CSGRVLGEQYF. The CDR3 DNA follows: TGCAGCGGAAGGGTTTTAGGCGAGCAGTACTTC.

The chain carries TRBV27 and TRBJ1-1; weak D call: TRBD1 (6 bases). The CDR3 extends over 13 amino acids. The V end lost 7 bases, the J end lost 1 base, and 10 bases lay between the germline ends. Germline V gene lookup returns CDR1 MNHEY and CDR2 SMNVEV (reference sequence). The CDR3 protein is CASTEQGNTEAFF. The CDR3 DNA follows: TGTGCCAGCACCGAACAGGGGAACACTGAAGCTTTCTTT.

This clone was seen a single time. V is TRBV29-1 and J is TRBJ2-1; 11 nucleotides align to TRBD2. Germline CDR1 SQVTM, CDR2 ANQGSEA. The CDR3 is 14 amino acids. V gave up 7 bases and J gave up 2 bases; unmatched junction bases: 4. For the CDR3, the DNA is TGCAGCGCCTCGGGACTAGCGGCCTACAATGAGCAGTTCTTC. This translates into CSASGLAAYNEQFF.

This clone was seen only a few times. V is TRBV7-9 and J is TRBJ2-7, with 10 bases matching TRBD2. Trimming took 5 bases from V and 2 from J; bases not matched to a gene: 12. This CDR3 has 17 amino acids. Germline V gives CDR1 SEHNR, CDR2 FQNEAQ (reference sequence). The CDR3 DNA reads TGTGCCAGCAGCCTCGTTCGGTTAGCGGGAGGCACCTACGAGCAGTACTTC. It codes for CASSLVRLAGGTYEQYF.

At least ten counts were recorded for this clone. The chain is built from TRBV7-9 and TRBJ2-1, with TRBD2 matching over 7 bases. CDR3 length: 12 residues. CDR1 and CDR2 (germline): SEHNR, FQNEAQ (reference sequence). J lost 10 bases, V lost 3 bases, and 3 bases had no gene match. CDR3 in amino acids: CASSFREGEQFF. The CDR3 DNA reads as TGTGCCAGCAGCTTTAGGGAGGGGGAGCAGTTCTTC.

The rearrangement uses TRBV11-2 and TRBJ2-5; D not certain. V was trimmed by 5 bases and J by 0 bases, leaving 10 bases between them. The CDR3 covers 14 residues. Per the germline V gene, CDR1 is SGHAT and CDR2 is FQNNGV. The CDR3 protein is CASSPGPYQETQYF. CDR3 coding DNA: TGTGCCAGCAGCCCGGGCCCGTACCAAGAGACCCAGTACTTC.

The V call is TRBV11-2, the J call TRBJ2-3; TRBD2 aligns across 8 bases. Germline loops: CDR1 SGHAT, CDR2 FQNNGV. The CDR3 sequence is 14 residues long. V was pared by 4 bases and J by 4 bases, with 4 bases of the junction left unmatched. CDR3 sequence (DNA): TGTGCCAGCAGCTCAGCGGGAGCCCCAGATACGCAGTATTTT. It encodes CASSSAGAPDTQYF.

This chain links TRBV7-9 with TRBJ2-7, with a possible D match to TRBD1 (5 bases). The germline V gene has CDR1 SEHNR and CDR2 FQNEAQ (reference sequence). This CDR3 has 12 amino acids. With 4 bases removed from V and 3 bases from J, the gap between germline ends came to 7 bases. CDR3 in amino acids: CASSWGGYEQYF. The CDR3 DNA follows: TGTGCCAGCAGCTGGGGCGGCTACGAGCAGTACTTC.

This clone was seen only a few times. The J gene is TRBJ2-3, the V gene TRBV7-2; 12 nucleotides line up with TRBD2. This CDR3 contains 16 residues. Unmatched junction bases numbered 10, after V lost 5 bases and J lost 7 bases. Per germline, CDR1 SGHTA and CDR2 FQGNSA. CDR3 residues: CASSPASGRDLNTQYF. The CDR3 bases are TGTGCCAGCAGCCCAGCTAGCGGGAGGGACTTAAATACGCAGTATTTT.

This sequence joins TRBV28 and TRBJ2-4; D uncertain. This CDR3 comprises 14 residues. Germline CDR1 is MDHEN and CDR2 is SYDVKM. V shed 6 bases and J shed 8 bases, with 17 bases lying between them. The CDR3 DNA reads TGTGCCAGCAGCCGTACAAGGCGGTTAGACATTCAGTACTTC. This codes for CASSRTRRLDIQYF.

The chain employs TRBV30 and TRBJ2-7, with D perhaps TRBD2 (5 bases). CDR3 length: 13 amino acids. The V end lost 0 bases, the J end lost 7 bases, and 13 bases lay between the germline ends. Germline assignment: CDR1 GTSNPN and CDR2 SVGIG (reference sequence). CDR3: CAWSVRGLREQYF. CDR3 in DNA: TGTGCCTGGAGTGTACGGGGTTTGAGAGAGCAGTACTTC.

CDR3 bases: TGTGCCTGCCGGGACCTCTATGGCTACACCTTC. Its translation is CACRDLYGYTF. V usage is TRBV30 and J usage is TRBJ1-2, with D possibly being TRBD1 (5 bases). Germline CDR1 is GTSNPN and CDR2 is SVGIG (reference sequence). V lost 6 bases and J 4 bases, leaving 9 bases between the germline ends. CDR3 length: 11 amino acids.

Ten or more counts support this clone. V and J are TRBV9 and TRBJ2-7, with 7 bases identical to TRBD2. Per germline, CDR1 SGDLS and CDR2 YYNGEE. The CDR3 runs to 16 residues. V was pared by 0 bases and J by 2 bases, with 8 bases of the junction left unmatched. Here the CDR3 DNA reads TGTGCCAGCAGCGTAGCCCGGGAGGCATTGGCCTACGAGCAGTACTTC. This encodes CASSVAREALAYEQYF.

The rearrangement links TRBV27 to TRBJ1-5; D unclear. Deletions cut 2 bases from V and 2 bases from J, with 4 bases between. Germline V lookup: CDR1 MNHEY, CDR2 SMNVEV (reference sequence). The length of the CDR3 is 13 residues. This chain's CDR3 is CASSLVGNQPQHF. CDR3 coding DNA: TGTGCCAGCAGTTTAGTCGGCAATCAGCCCCAGCATTTT.

This clone was picked up a small number of times. This sequence joins TRBV18 and TRBJ2-7, with 8 bases that match TRBD1. The CDR3 spans 13 residues. The V gene end was trimmed by 7 bases and the J gene end by 3 bases; junction bases not matched to a gene: 5. Per germline, CDR1 KGHSH and CDR2 LQKENI. CDR3 in DNA: TGTGCCAGCTTTGGGACAGGCAACTACGAGCAGTACTTC. Residues: CASFGTGNYEQYF. Variable domain in full (rest from reference TRBV18 and TRBJ2-7): NAGVMQNPRHLVRRRGQEARLRCSPMKGHSHVYWYRQLPEEGLKFMVYLQKENIIDESGMPKERFSAEFPKEGPSILRIQQVVRGDSAAYFCASFGTGNYEQYFGPGTRLTVT.

This clone was seen more than once but under ten times. The V call is TRBV2, the J call TRBJ1-3, with 7 bases that match TRBD1. Losses at the gene ends were 4 bases for V and 4 bases for J; bases not matched to a gene: 7. Germline V lookup: CDR1 SNHLY, CDR2 FYNNEI. CDR3 size: 15 residues. The CDR3 region is CASSVGQAGGNTIYF. The CDR3, as DNA: TGTGCCAGCAGTGTCGGACAGGCTGGCGGAAACACCATATATTTT. The full variable domain, rest sourced from reference TRBV2 and TRBJ1-3, is EPEVTQTPSHQVTQMGQEVILRCVPISNHLYFYWYRQILGQKVEFLVSFYNNEISEKSEIFDDQFSVERPDGSNFTLKIRSTKLEDSAMYFCASSVGQAGGNTIYFGEGSWLTVV.

The V and J genes are TRBV13 and TRBJ2-7; 8 bases agree with TRBD1. This CDR3 is built from 14 residues. Losses at the gene ends were 5 bases for V and 2 bases for J; bases not matched to a gene: 5. Germline CDR1 reads PRHDT; CDR2 reads FYEKMQ (reference sequence). CDR3 in amino acids: CASSPGGQAYEQYF. CDR3 DNA sequence: TGTGCCAGCAGCCCAGGGGGACAGGCCTACGAGCAGTACTTC. Full variable domain (missing parts from reference TRBV13 and TRBJ2-7): AAGVIQSPRHLIKEKRETATLKCYPIPRHDTVYWYQQGPGQDPQFLISFYEKMQSDKGSIPDRFSAQQFSDYHSELNMSSLELGDSALYFCASSPGGQAYEQYFGPGTRLTVT.

This sequence joins TRBV7-9 and TRBJ1-2, with TRBD1 as a possible D gene (6 bases). The CDR3 spans 13 residues. V gave up 8 bases and J gave up 4 bases, with 14 bases separating them. Germline CDR1 and CDR2: SEHNR and FQNEAQ (reference sequence). DNA for the CDR3: TGTGCCAGCTCGGGACAAAGGGGCTATGGCTACACCTTC. This gives the protein CASSGQRGYGYTF.

As to this clone: A junction end diverges from the germline sequence, so it may reflect a read error. This CDR3 is also generated by other DNA sequences in the sample. V gene TRBV11-2 combines with J gene TRBJ2-7; TRBD1 aligns across 8 bases. The CDR3 covers 14 residues. Germline-derived CDR1 and CDR2 are SGHAT and FQNNGV. The CDR3 here is CASSPSQGADEQYF. CDR3 coding DNA: TGCGCCAGCAGCCCTAGTCAGGGGGCCGACGAGCAGTACTTC.

V gene TRBV7-9 combines with J gene TRBJ1-2; a weak D match, TRBD1 (6 bases). The ends were cut back, 11 bases at V and 0 bases at J, with 13 bases in the middle. This CDR3 is 13 amino acids long. Germline V CDR1 and CDR2: SEHNR, FQNEAQ (reference sequence). CDR3 loop: CALSQGPNYGYTF. Here the CDR3 DNA reads TGTGCCCTTTCACAGGGTCCTAACTATGGCTACACCTTC. Drawing the rest from reference TRBV7-9 and TRBJ1-2, the complete variable domain is DTGVSQNPRHKITKRGQNVTFRCDPISEHNRLYWYRQTLGQGPEFLTYFQNEAQLEKSRLLSDRFSAERPKGSFSTLEIQRTEQGDSAMYLCALSQGPNYGYTFGSGTRLTVV.

The rearrangement links TRBV11-2 to TRBJ2-5; 16 nucleotides match TRBD2. The germline CDR1 and CDR2 sequences are SGHAT and FQNNGV. Trimming cost V 4 bases and J 5 bases; bases outside gene matches: 10. This CDR3 region has 18 residues. CDR3 in amino acids: CASSSGLAGGPSGETQYF. Written as DNA, the CDR3 is TGTGCCAGCAGCTCGGGACTAGCGGGAGGGCCCTCCGGGGAGACCCAGTACTTC.

This clone was counted at least ten times. The V call is TRBV9, the J call TRBJ2-2; D remains ambiguous. The ends were cut back, 2 bases at V and 0 bases at J, with 8 bases in the middle. The CDR3 runs 15 residues. Germline values: CDR1 SGDLS, CDR2 YYNGEE. The CDR3 here is CASSVGVSNTGELFF. CDR3 nucleotide sequence: TGTGCCAGCAGCGTGGGCGTATCGAACACCGGGGAGCTGTTTTTT.

This clone came up a few times. The chain has TRBV29-1 and TRBJ2-2; D unresolved. CDR1 is SQVTM and CDR2 is ANQGSEA in the germline V gene. The CDR3 has 10 amino acids. With 3 bases removed from V and 5 bases from J, the gap between germline ends came to 1 base. The CDR3 protein is CSVETGELFF. The CDR3 bases are TGCAGCGTTGAGACCGGGGAGCTGTTTTTT.

The chain links TRBV27 to TRBJ2-5; D unresolved. With 5 bases removed from V and 4 bases from J, the gap between germline ends came to 17 bases. The germline gives CDR1 MNHEY, CDR2 SMNVEV (reference sequence). This CDR3 spans 15 amino acids. The CDR3 coding sequence is TGTGCCAGCAGTCGTACCGACTGGGAACGAGAGACCCAGTACTTC. Protein product: CASSRTDWERETQYF.

The chain couples TRBV6-5 to TRBJ2-5; the D is unclear. The germline gives CDR1 MNHEY, CDR2 SVGAGI. The CDR3 loop spans 13 amino acids. V lost 3 bases and J lost 5, with 10 bases in between. Written as DNA, the CDR3 is TGTGCCAGCAGTTATTCGGCGCGGGAGACCCAGTACTTC. Translation gives CASSYSARETQYF.

This clone was seen at least ten times. The chain uses TRBV14 and TRBJ2-2; D is uncertain. CDR3 size: 14 residues. The V end lost 1 base, the J end lost 2 bases, and 5 bases lay between the germline ends. The V gene's germline CDR1 is SGHDN and CDR2 FVKESK. This CDR3 is CASSQAQNTGELFF. The CDR3 nucleotides read TGTGCCAGCAGCCAAGCTCAAAACACCGGGGAGCTGTTTTTT.

This clone was seen more than once but under ten times. The chain recombines TRBV2 with TRBJ2-3; D uncertain. CDR1 and CDR2 (germline): SNHLY, FYNNEI. V dropped 5 bases and J dropped 5 bases, with 5 bases sitting between them. CDR3 length: 11 residues. CDR3 coding DNA: TGTGCCAGCAGTTTAGTAGATACGCAGTATTTT. Amino acids: CASSLVDTQYF.

There are a few counts of this clone. The V gene is TRBV4-1, the J gene TRBJ1-1, with TRBD1 matching over 7 bases. Trimming cost V 3 bases and J 6 bases; bases outside gene matches: 7. Germline V lookup: CDR1 MGHRA, CDR2 YSYEKL. This CDR3 is built from 14 residues. The CDR3: CASSHMSDRAEAFF. As DNA, the CDR3 is TGCGCCAGCAGCCACATGAGTGACAGGGCTGAAGCTTTCTTT.

Only a few counts were recorded for this clone. This chain connects TRBV10-2 to TRBJ2-7; 7 bases align to TRBD2. This CDR3 region has 13 residues. The germline CDR1 and CDR2 sequences are WSHSY and SAAADI. V trimming: 11 bases; J trimming: 4 bases; junction bases outside the gene matches: 11. This CDR3 is CAGSGGRGYEQYF. The DNA for the CDR3 is TGCGCCGGATCGGGCGGGAGAGGGTACGAGCAGTACTTC.